The present T cell receptor beta chain was sequenced within a study of T cells in Graves' hyperthyroidism and ophthalmopathy (dated by TCRdb to about 2019). With regard to the full study: Peripheral blood samples were taken at the time of initial diagnosis, prior to any treatment. Thyroid tissue and blood T-cell repertoires from roughly 6 Graves' hyperthyroidism patients were also compared in the study. For training and testing, the roughly 93 patients in the discovery cohort were randomly divided in a 7:3 ratio. TCR Vbeta CDR3 sequencing of 120 to 150 peripheral blood samples (roughly 41 ophthalmopathy, around 80 hyperthyroidism and approximately 17 progressor patients) is reported in the paper. An independent validation cohort of around 20 hyperthyroidism patients and approximately 16 patients who later progressed to ophthalmopathy tested prospective prediction of ophthalmopathy. TCR V-J signatures able to tell the groups apart were searched for in a discovery cohort of 90 to 100 patients, of whom approximately 40 had Graves' ophthalmopathy and 57 had stable Graves' hyperthyroidism. After blood sampling, hyperthyroidism patients were treated with methimazole at a starting dose of 30 mg daily, and ophthalmopathy patients were treated with high-dose intravenous methylprednisolone.

Results and caveats for the whole study, not just this receptor: No statistical method was used to fix the sample size in advance, and group allocation was not hidden from the investigators. Blood samples also contained most of the expanded thyroid clonotypes (frequency above 0.001), which suggests that blood repertoires may reflect thyroid immune responses. A model built on a 13 V-J signature distinguished ophthalmopathy from stable hyperthyroidism, reaching 85% to 90% sensitivity and under 84% specificity in cross-validation and 80%/75% in testing. In validation, the model predicted progression to ophthalmopathy a median of about 6.5 months before onset, with about 71% sensitivity and nearly 75% specificity.

The TCR beta CDR3 regions were amplified from the RNA transcripts. The TCR CDR3 was subjected to a first round of RT-PCR using the HTBI primer set and the Qiagen OneStep RT-PCR kit. Libraries were constructed in a second round of multiplex PCR, after which size selection and purification were carried out. The libraries were sequenced on an Illumina HiSeq2000 using paired-end 100 bp reads. As for the authors' bioinformatics: SOAPnuke was used to process the raw data, throwing out any read that contained adapters or uncalled bases, had a mean Phred below 15, or lacked an exact constant-primer or identifier match. COPE v1.2.5 was used to merge the high-quality paired reads, and each unique nucleotide sequence was defined as a clonotype. MiTCR v1.1 was used to align clonotypes to the IMGT TRBV, TRBD and TRBJ reference segments. Analysis was restricted to V-J combinations with a frequency above 0.0001, which covered roughly 99% of repertoires. The TCS score was defined as the ratio of F50 (clonal expansion) to E x V (chaos), calculated using BLOSUM62-based TCRdist between CDR3 peptides within each V-J. Welch's t-statistics and random forest reduced roughly 540 V-J features to 10 to 15, which were used in a naive Bayes classifier (R e1071). Using fastp trimming at Q25 and MiXCR clonotype assembly, TCRdb reanalyzed the public sequencing data and kept in-frame beta chains. Rows with one shared CDR3 protein collapse into an entry with the most common genes and DNA. These V and J calls are TCRdb output, not the study's own analysis. The sample table lists around 560,000 distinct CDR3 sequences, around 15% of them with a count of one. The ten largest account for about 17% of the sample.

This clonotype was detected ten times or more. What this receptor recognizes is not known. Per-base qualities were not stored, and no clone one base away is much larger. Reading the germline V gene gives CDR1 MDHEN and CDR2 SYDVKM. The CDR3 numbers 15 residues from cysteine through phenylalanine. Left in the record is the CDR3 DNA by itself, 45 bases read in frame from the first base. Germline trimming: 5 bases from V, 5 bases from J; junction bases outside gene matches: 11. Stable Graves' hyperthyroidism was defined as no progression to ophthalmopathy during 18 months of follow-up. The hyperthyroidism patients were between 18 and 65 years old and newly diagnosed, with a disease duration of less than 2 months. Any patient with an uncontrolled infection, another autoimmune disease, pregnancy or lactation was excluded. Diagnoses relied on clinical symptoms, serum thyroxine and TRAb, thyroid ultrasound and orbital computed tomography. PBMCs were isolated from about 10 ml of fresh peripheral blood by Ficoll-Paque density gradient centrifugation. Total RNA was extracted with Trizol reagent, and quality was checked on an Agilent 2100 Bioanalyzer.

The rearranged segments are TRBV28 and TRBJ2-5; 7 of the junction bases match TRBD1. Sequencing was performed on blood. The TCR originated in a woman aged 18-29 years with Graves' hyperthyroidism. For the CDR3, the sequence is CASSAPQGDRETQYF. The nucleotide sequence reads as follows: TGTGCCAGCAGTGCACCGCAGGGGGATAGGGAGACCCAGTACTTC.